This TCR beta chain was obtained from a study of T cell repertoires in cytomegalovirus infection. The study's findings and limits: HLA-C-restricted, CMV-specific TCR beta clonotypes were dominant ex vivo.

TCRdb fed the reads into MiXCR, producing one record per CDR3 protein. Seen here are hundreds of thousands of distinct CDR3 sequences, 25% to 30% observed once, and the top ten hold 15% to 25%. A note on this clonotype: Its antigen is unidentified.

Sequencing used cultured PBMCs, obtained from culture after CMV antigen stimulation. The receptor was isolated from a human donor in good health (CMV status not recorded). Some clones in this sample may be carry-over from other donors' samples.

CDR3 in DNA: TGTGCCAGCAGTGAAGCGGGACAGGGCGCTGGAAACACCATATATTTT. Amino acids: CASSEAGQGAGNTIYF. This chain connects TRBV25-1 to TRBJ1-3; TRBD1 matches 9 bases. CDR3 length: 16 amino acids. J was trimmed by 2 bases and V by 2 bases; bases with no gene match: 4. Germline assignment: CDR1 MGHDK and CDR2 SYGVNS.